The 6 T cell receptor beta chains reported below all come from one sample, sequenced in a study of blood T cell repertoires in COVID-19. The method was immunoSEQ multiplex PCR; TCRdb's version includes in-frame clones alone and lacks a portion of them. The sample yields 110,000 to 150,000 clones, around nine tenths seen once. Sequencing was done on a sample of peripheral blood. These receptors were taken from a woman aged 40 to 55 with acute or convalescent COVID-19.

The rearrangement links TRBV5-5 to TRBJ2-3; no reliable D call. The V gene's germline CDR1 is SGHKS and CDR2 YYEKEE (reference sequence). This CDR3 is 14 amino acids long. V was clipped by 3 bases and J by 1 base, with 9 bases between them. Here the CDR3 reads CASSSYTRTDTQYF. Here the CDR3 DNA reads TGTGCCAGCAGCTCTTACACCCGCACAGATACGCAGTATTTT.

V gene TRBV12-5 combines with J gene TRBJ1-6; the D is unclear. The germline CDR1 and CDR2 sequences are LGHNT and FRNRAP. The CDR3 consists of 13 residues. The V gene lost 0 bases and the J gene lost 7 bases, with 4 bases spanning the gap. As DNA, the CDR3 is TGTGCTAGTGGTTTGGTACTAAATTCACCCCTCCACTTT. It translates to CASGLVLNSPLHF.

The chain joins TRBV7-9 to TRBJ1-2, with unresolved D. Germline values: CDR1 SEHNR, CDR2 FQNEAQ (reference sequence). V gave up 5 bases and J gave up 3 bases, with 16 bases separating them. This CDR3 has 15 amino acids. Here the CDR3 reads CASSTWTQEYYGYTF. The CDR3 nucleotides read TGTGCCAGCAGCACCTGGACTCAGGAATACTATGGCTACACCTTC. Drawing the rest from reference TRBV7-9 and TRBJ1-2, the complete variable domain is DTGVSQNPRHKITKRGQNVTFRCDPISEHNRLYWYRQTLGQGPEFLTYFQNEAQLEKSRLLSDRFSAERPKGSFSTLEIQRTEQGDSAMYLCASSTWTQEYYGYTFGSGTRLTVV.

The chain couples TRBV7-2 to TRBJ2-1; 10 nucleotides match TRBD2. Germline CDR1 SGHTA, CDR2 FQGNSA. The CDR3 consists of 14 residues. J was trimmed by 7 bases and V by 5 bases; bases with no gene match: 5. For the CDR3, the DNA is TGTGCCAGCAGCCAACTAGCGGGAAGGAATGAGCAGTTCTTC. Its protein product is CASSQLAGRNEQFF. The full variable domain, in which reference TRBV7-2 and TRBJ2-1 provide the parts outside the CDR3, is GAGVSQSPSNKVTEKGKDVELRCDPISGHTALYWYRQSLGQGLEFLIYFQGNSAPDKSGLPSDRFSAERTGGSVSTLTIQRTQQEDSAVYLCASSQLAGRNEQFFGPGTRLTVL.

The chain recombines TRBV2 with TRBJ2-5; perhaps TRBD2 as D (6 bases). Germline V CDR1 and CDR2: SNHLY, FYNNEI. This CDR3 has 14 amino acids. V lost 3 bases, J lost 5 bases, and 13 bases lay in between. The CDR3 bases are TGTGCCAGCAGTGACTCGGGAGATCGGGAGACCCAGTACTTC. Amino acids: CASSDSGDRETQYF. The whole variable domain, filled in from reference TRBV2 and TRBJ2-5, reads EPEVTQTPSHQVTQMGQEVILRCVPISNHLYFYWYRQILGQKVEFLVSFYNNEISEKSEIFDDQFSVERPDGSNFTLKIRSTKLEDSAMYFCASSDSGDRETQYFGPGTRLLVL.

The DNA of the CDR3 is TGTGCCAGCAGTCCCCCCCTACCTAAGAACACTGAAGCTTTCTTT. Its translation is CASSPPLPKNTEAFF. The chain combines TRBV28 with TRBJ1-1; D unclear. The CDR3 contains 15 residues. In germline, CDR1 is MDHEN, CDR2 SYDVKM. Trimming removed 5 bases at V and 1 base at J, with 14 bases between. Complete variable domain (other parts from reference TRBV28 and TRBJ1-1): DVKVTQSSRYLVKRTGEKVFLECVQDMDHENMFWYRQDPGLGLRLIYFSYDVKMKEKGDIPEGYSVSREKKERFSLILESASTNQTSMYLCASSPPLPKNTEAFFGQGTRLTVV.